These T cell receptor beta chains were read from a single sample in a study of T cells in Graves' hyperthyroidism and ophthalmopathy. TCRdb reanalysed the multiplex PCR reads using MiXCR and keeps one entry per CDR3 protein. The sample contains roughly 300,000 distinct CDR3 sequences, about 21% of which appear only once. Sequenced input: blood. These receptors were taken from a woman aged 45 to 65 with Graves' hyperthyroidism. Each CDR3 is given without its conserved first and last residue. Each record gives: V gene, J gene, clone size, CDR3 protein. The listing skips clone size in some rows; elsewhere it reads once, few, many or a size class.

>TRBV19|TRBJ1-5|few
ASSGTGGGNQPQH
>TRBV30|TRBJ1-2|many
AWSVPPDYT
>TRBV7-2|TRBJ1-1|many
ASSLDPGPNTEAF
>TRBV6-1|TRBJ1-5|many
ASSDFRGAGNQPQH
>TRBV3-1|TRBJ2-1|-
ASSRFSGRSSYNEQF
>TRBV20-1|TRBJ2-3|many
SASFGLAGSSTDTQY
>TRBV20-1|TRBJ2-7|many
SAYSSGGYEQY
>TRBV11-2|TRBJ2-3|-
ASSITSGYRGDTQY
>TRBV7-8|TRBJ1-1|many
ASSGRDRANTEAF
>TRBV20-1|TRBJ2-5|many
SARLAVETQY
>TRBV11-2|TRBJ1-2|many
ASSDGQSLYGYT
>TRBV6-2/TRBV6-3|TRBJ2-1|few
ATRPQGNEQF
>TRBV29-1|TRBJ2-7|few
SVEEGGQGYEQY
>TRBV28|TRBJ1-5|-
ASIEQEVGNQPQR
>TRBV2|TRBJ1-1|-
ASTQPDDSTEAF
>TRBV3-1|TRBJ1-3|many
ASSQGQSSGNTIY
>TRBV5-6|TRBJ2-1|-
ASSFRTGGGGNEQF
>TRBV20-1|TRBJ1-5|many
SVVQGTGPQH
>TRBV20-1|TRBJ1-6|many
SANHWTGGDNSPLH
>TRBV6-1|TRBJ1-2|-
ASSPQVPYGYT
>TRBV20-1|TRBJ2-1|-
SARGSGRALNEQF
>TRBV19|TRBJ1-5|few
ASSTLRTGANNQPQH
>TRBV6-2/TRBV6-3|TRBJ2-1|-
ASGSGTGFSYRGNEQF
>TRBV6-5|TRBJ1-2|-
ASSYSATGGSYGYT
>TRBV6-1|TRBJ1-5|-
ASRLLQYSNQPQH
>TRBV28|TRBJ2-7|few
ASSSLGTSHEQY
>TRBV28|TRBJ2-5|many
ASKRDRGGETQY
>TRBV20-1|TRBJ2-1|many
SAGGGLAGSNEQF
>TRBV14|TRBJ1-1|-
ASSLRTGMDTEAF
>TRBV2|TRBJ2-7|-
ASSGTGPTVGKQY
>TRBV20-1|TRBJ2-7|many
SASRGQGGEQY
>TRBV9|TRBJ2-1|-
ASSTDALALGQF
>TRBV6-5|TRBJ2-7|many
ASSYKGAGEQY
>TRBV27|TRBJ1-5|few
ASSLSSRGGQPQH
>TRBV28|TRBJ2-7|many
ASSAGLRFGEQY
>TRBV10-3|TRBJ2-2|-
AITKGLAGRGELF
>TRBV14|TRBJ2-1|few
ASSQHNNEQF
>TRBV24-1|TRBJ2-7|many
ATSDTVRSYEQY
>TRBV12-3/TRBV12-4|TRBJ1-6|many
ASSRTGGSSPLH
>TRBV5-1|TRBJ1-5|-
ASSLGDSSGQPQH
>TRBV5-1|TRBJ2-5|many
ASSPGPETQY